The 12 T cell receptor beta chains below come from one sample, sequenced in a study of blood T cell repertoires in COVID-19 (dated by TCRdb to about 2020). Library creation used the immunoSEQ multiplex PCR assay. TCRdb provides this immuneACCESS table in a form limited to in-frame rearrangements. Some clones are lacking; in checked studies, under half of them reflect an unresolved V gene, and why the rest are absent is not known. The table for this sample lists approximately 90,000 clones; around nine tenths of them were counted only once. Approximately 1.2% of the sample is taken by the ten largest. Material: peripheral blood. All receptors derive from a man older than 75 with active or convalescent COVID-19.

DNA of the CDR3: TGTGCCAGCAGTTACTCCACGGGAGGTTACAATGAGCAGTTCTTC. It codes for CASSYSTGGYNEQFF. The rearrangement uses TRBV6-2 or TRBV6-3 and TRBJ2-1, with 7 bases aligning to TRBD2. V was pared by 0 bases and J by 4 bases, with 3 bases of the junction left unmatched. CDR1 and CDR2 (germline): MNHEY, SVGEGT. The CDR3 length is 15 residues.

The V call is TRBV2, the J call TRBJ2-3, with D possibly matching TRBD2 (7 bases). Germline CDR1 and CDR2: SNHLY and FYNNEI. V lost 5 bases to trimming and J lost 2 bases, with 17 bases between them. The CDR3 is 16 amino acids. CDR3 protein: CASSKGGREFTDTQYF. CDR3 DNA: TGTGCCAGCAGTAAAGGGGGGCGGGAGTTCACAGATACGCAGTATTTT.

Only one count was recorded for this clone. The J gene is TRBJ1-2, the V gene TRBV7-8; D gene uncertain. With 3 bases removed from V and 2 bases from J, the gap between germline ends came to 19 bases. This CDR3 spans 17 amino acids. CDR1 SGHVS and CDR2 FQNEAQ come from the germline V gene. CDR3 amino acids: CASSFHLTPAGNYGYTF. The CDR3 region has the DNA TGTGCCAGCAGCTTTCACCTTACGCCAGCGGGGAACTATGGCTACACCTTC.

The CDR3 region is CASSQGVSPTQYF. The DNA for the CDR3 is TGTGCCAGCAGCCAAGGAGTGTCACCTACGCAGTATTTT. V gene TRBV3-1 (or the pseudogene TRBV3-2) combines with J gene TRBJ2-3; no reliable D call. This CDR3 spans 13 amino acids. Trimming shortened V by 1 base and J by 8 bases, and 10 bases separated the two germline ends. CDR1 and CDR2 from the germline V gene are LGHDT and YNNKEL (reference sequence).

The gene calls are TRBV12-3 or TRBV12-4 and TRBJ2-2; weak D call: TRBD2 (5 bases). This CDR3 is built from 13 residues. Between the trimmed V and J ends, which lost 7 bases and 6 bases, there was a span of 12 bases. The CDR3 DNA follows: TGTGCCAGCACCAAATCGGGGTCCGGGGAGCTGTTTTTT. Residues: CASTKSGSGELFF.

CDR3: CASKVLGVAGNTIYF. CDR3 DNA: TGTGCCAGCAAAGTTCTAGGGGTCGCTGGAAACACCATATATTTT. V and J are TRBV2 and TRBJ1-3, with D perhaps matching TRBD1 (5 bases). Trimming removed 7 bases at V and 2 bases at J, with 15 bases between. Germline V gene data show CDR1 as SNHLY and CDR2 as FYNNEI. The CDR3 runs to 15 residues.

The chain combines TRBV29-1 with TRBJ2-1, with 7 positions matching TRBD1. Per the germline V gene, CDR1 is SQVTM and CDR2 is ANQGSEA. The CDR3 covers 13 residues. The ends lost 4 bases at V and 7 bases at J; junction bases unmatched: 7. The CDR3 region is CSVALVQGNEQFF. CDR3 nucleotide sequence: TGCAGCGTTGCCCTAGTACAGGGGAATGAGCAGTTCTTC.

The rearrangement joins TRBV5-6 to TRBJ1-3; 10 positions agree with TRBD1. After removal of 5 bases from V and 8 bases from J, the junction contained 10 bases not matched to a gene. The CDR3 sequence is 15 residues long. Germline assignment: CDR1 SGHDT and CDR2 YYEEEE. DNA for the CDR3: TGTGCCAGCAGGTCGAGGACAGGGGGTTTTGACACCATATATTTT. Residues: CASRSRTGGFDTIYF.

The chain is built from TRBV18 and TRBJ1-1; maybe TRBD1 (5 bases). This CDR3 is 14 amino acids long. V was shortened by 3 bases and J by 5 bases, with 13 bases between the two germline ends. The germline gives CDR1 KGHSH, CDR2 LQKENI. The CDR3 sequence: CASSPGLSGTEAFF. Written as DNA, the CDR3 is TGTGCCAGCTCACCGGGTTTGTCAGGGACTGAAGCTTTCTTT.

This clone was counted only a few times. The chain uses TRBV28 and TRBJ1-1, with no clear D. V was trimmed by 3 bases and J by 1 base, leaving 9 bases between them. Germline-derived CDR1 and CDR2 are MDHEN and SYDVKM. The CDR3 is 14 amino acids. The CDR3, as DNA: TGTGCCAGCAGTTTGCTCAGGAAGAACACTGAAGCTTTCTTT. Translating it yields CASSLLRKNTEAFF.

The V gene is TRBV19, the J gene TRBJ1-2, with D uncertain. V dropped 3 bases and J dropped 5 bases, with 22 bases sitting between them. Per the germline V gene, CDR1 is LNHDA and CDR2 is SQIVND (reference sequence). This CDR3 comprises 17 residues. CDR3 in DNA: TGTGCCAGTAGTATTGGAGGTTCGGGGAGGGTACCGTATGGCTACACCTTC. Residues: CASSIGGSGRVPYGYTF.

The chain employs TRBV9 and TRBJ2-1, with 15 nucleotides matching TRBD2. The CDR3 length is 18 residues. CDR1 is SGDLS, CDR2 YYNGEE, per germline. J lost 4 bases, V lost 4 bases, and 9 bases had no gene match. The CDR3 DNA reads as TGTGCCAGCAGCTCCGGGACTAGCGGGAGGTGGGGATACAATGAGCAGTTCTTC. Amino acids: CASSSGTSGRWGYNEQFF.